The 5 T cell receptor beta chains reported below all come from one sample, sequenced in a study of T cell repertoires in cytomegalovirus infection. Each CDR3 protein is one row after TCRdb ran MiXCR on the reads. The sample includes 290,000 or so distinct CDR3 sequences, about 8.8% of them seen just once. What was sequenced was PBMCs. The receptors come from a human donor in good health (CMV status not recorded). Some clones in this sample may be carry-over from other donors' samples.

V usage is TRBV20-1 and J usage is TRBJ2-7; D gene ambiguous. Trimming pared 3 bases from V and 7 bases from J, leaving 10 bases between. This CDR3 comprises 11 residues. Looked up from germline, CDR1 is DFQATT and CDR2 is SNEGSKA (reference sequence). The DNA of the CDR3 is TGCAGTGCTAGTTGTGGGCGGGAGCAGTACGTC. Protein: CSASCGREQYV.

The chain has TRBV20-1 and TRBJ2-1; TRBD2 matches 10 bases. CDR1 and CDR2 (germline): DFQATT, SNEGSKA (reference sequence). This CDR3 is 16 amino acids long. Trimming removed 2 bases from V and 4 bases from J; junction bases left unmatched: 8. The CDR3 region is CSARFHLAGAYNEQFF. The CDR3, as DNA: TGCAGTGCTAGATTCCACCTAGCGGGGGCTTACAATGAGCAGTTCTTC.

This clonotype was seen ten or more times. The V gene is TRBV7-2, the J gene TRBJ1-1, with D perhaps TRBD1 (6 bases). The germline gives CDR1 SGHTA, CDR2 FQGNSA. The length of the CDR3 is 16 residues. The V and J ends lost 0 bases and 4 bases respectively, with 15 bases between them. CDR3 nucleotide sequence: TGTGCCAGCAGCTTAGCGAGGGCAGGGGTGGGCACTGAAGCTTTCTTT. Its translation: CASSLARAGVGTEAFF.

The chain is built from TRBV3-1 and TRBJ1-1, with TRBD1 as a possible D gene (6 bases). The CDR3 length is 16 residues. The V gene's germline CDR1 is LGHDT and CDR2 YNNKEL (reference sequence). V shed 3 bases and J shed 4 bases, with 18 bases lying between them. The CDR3 DNA reads TGTGCCAGCAGCCATTCCCGTACAGGGATGGGCACTGAAGCTTTCTTT. It codes for CASSHSRTGMGTEAFF.

This clonotype was found a few times. The chain uses TRBV3-1 and TRBJ2-3; D unclear. Germline values: CDR1 LGHDT, CDR2 YNNKEL (reference sequence). Trimming took off 1 base at V and 5 bases at J, with 13 bases between the two ends. The CDR3 length is 15 residues. The chain's CDR3 is CASSQGQVILDTQYF. CDR3 in DNA: TGTGCCAGCAGCCAAGGGCAGGTAATATTAGATACGCAGTATTTT.